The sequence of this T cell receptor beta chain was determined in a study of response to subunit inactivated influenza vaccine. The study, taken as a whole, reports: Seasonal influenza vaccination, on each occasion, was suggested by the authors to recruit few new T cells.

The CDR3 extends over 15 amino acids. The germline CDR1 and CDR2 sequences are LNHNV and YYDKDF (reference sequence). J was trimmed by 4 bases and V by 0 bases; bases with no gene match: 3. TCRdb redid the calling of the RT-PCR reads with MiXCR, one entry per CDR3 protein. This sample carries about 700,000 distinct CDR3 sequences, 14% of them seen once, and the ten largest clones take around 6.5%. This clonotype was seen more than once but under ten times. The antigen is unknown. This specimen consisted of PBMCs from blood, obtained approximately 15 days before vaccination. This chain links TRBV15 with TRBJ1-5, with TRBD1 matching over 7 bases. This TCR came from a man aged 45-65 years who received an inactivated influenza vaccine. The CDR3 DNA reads TGTGCCACCAGCAGAGATGGGACAGAGAATCAGCCCCAGCATTTT. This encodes CATSRDGTENQPQHF.